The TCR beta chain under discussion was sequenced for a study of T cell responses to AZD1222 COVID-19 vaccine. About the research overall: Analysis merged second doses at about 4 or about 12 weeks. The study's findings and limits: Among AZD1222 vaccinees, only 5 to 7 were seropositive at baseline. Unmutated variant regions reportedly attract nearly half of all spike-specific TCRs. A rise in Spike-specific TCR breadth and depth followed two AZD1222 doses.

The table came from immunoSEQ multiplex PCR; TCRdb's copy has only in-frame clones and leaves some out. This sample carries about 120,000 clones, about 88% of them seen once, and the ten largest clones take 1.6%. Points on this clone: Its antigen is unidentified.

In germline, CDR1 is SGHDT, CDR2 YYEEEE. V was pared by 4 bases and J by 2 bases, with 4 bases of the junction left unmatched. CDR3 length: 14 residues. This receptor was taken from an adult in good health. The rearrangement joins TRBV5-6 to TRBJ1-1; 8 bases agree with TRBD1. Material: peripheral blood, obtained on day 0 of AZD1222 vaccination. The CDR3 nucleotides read TGTGCCAGCAGCGGACAGGGCATAAACACTGAAGCTTTCTTT. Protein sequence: CASSGQGINTEAFF.